Presented here are 3 T cell receptor beta chains from one specimen sequenced in a study of blood T cells in healthy people across ages (dated by TCRdb to between 2015 and 2017). Library preparation used 5' RACE. The data were produced on an Illumina HiSeq 2500. A second 7 to 11 cycle PCR used a sample-barcoded 5' primer and a J-beta primer mix. TCRdb applied fastp at Q25 and MiXCR to the public reads, then kept only in-frame beta chains. CDR3 protein duplicates are merged, each entry listing the most common genes and DNA. The table for this sample lists about 840,000 distinct CDR3 sequences; 25% to 35% of them were counted only once. Together, the top ten hold roughly 10% of the sample. These data were also reused for a study on T cells of mothers and their children.

Sequenced: blood. The receptors stem from a woman between 35 and 50 years old in good health.

The V and J genes are TRBV29-1 and TRBJ2-7; perhaps TRBD2 as D (7 bases). The V and J ends lost 5 bases and 3 bases respectively, with 14 bases between them. The CDR3 loop spans 13 amino acids. CDR1 and CDR2 (germline): SQVTM, ANQGSEA. This CDR3 is CSVKRDNYYEQYF. CDR3 nucleotide sequence: TGCAGCGTTAAGCGGGACAATTACTACGAGCAGTACTTC.

This rearrangement joins TRBV7-2 to TRBJ2-1, with no clear D. Trimming removed 1 base from V and 4 bases from J, with 11 bases in between. This CDR3 comprises 15 residues. CDR1 and CDR2 (germline): SGHTA, FQGNSA. The CDR3 loop reads CASSLDRQIYNEQFF. The CDR3 DNA reads TGTGCCAGCAGCTTAGATCGGCAGATTTACAATGAGCAGTTCTTC. The complete variable domain, with remaining parts taken from reference TRBV7-2 and TRBJ2-1, reads GAGVSQSPSNKVTEKGKDVELRCDPISGHTALYWYRQSLGQGLEFLIYFQGNSAPDKSGLPSDRFSAERTGGSVSTLTIQRTQQEDSAVYLCASSLDRQIYNEQFFGPGTRLTVL.

The chain combines TRBV28 with TRBJ2-5; 8 positions match TRBD2. CDR1 and CDR2 (germline): MDHEN, SYDVKM. CDR3 length: 13 amino acids. Trimming took 9 bases from V and 5 from J; bases not matched to a gene: 8. CDR3 sequence reads: CASRGGIWETQYF. CDR3 DNA: TGTGCCAGTCGGGGGGGGATTTGGGAGACCCAGTACTTC.